Below are 6 T cell receptor beta chains sequenced from a single sample in a study of T cells expressing NK-cell markers. Reprocessing the 5' RACE reads, TCRdb reports a single entry for every CDR3 protein and omits DNA. The sample includes almost 450,000 distinct CDR3 sequences. The sequenced sample was blood T cells: a sorted CD56 or NKG2C T cell subset, CD4+ or CD8+ T cells, or bulk PBMC T cells (not recorded which). The receptors derive from a woman aged 18-70 years in good health.

The chain employs TRBV6-2 or TRBV6-3 and TRBJ2-3; the D call of TRBD2 rests on TCRdb alone, since no DNA is present to check it. The CDR3 loop spans 15 amino acids. From germline, CDR1 is MNHEY and CDR2 SVGEGT. This CDR3 reads CAGRPSGGHTDTQYF.

The chain is built from TRBV4-2 and TRBJ2-4. The germline V gene has CDR1 LGHNA and CDR2 YNFKEQ. The CDR3 runs to 15 residues. CDR3 residues: CASSQEGSAKNIQYF.

The chain uses TRBV3-1 and TRBJ2-2. The length of the CDR3 is 13 residues. The germline CDR1 and CDR2 sequences are LGHDT and YNNKEL (reference sequence). This chain's CDR3 is CASSQGYPGELFF.

The rearrangement joins TRBV20-1 to TRBJ2-2. The germline gives CDR1 DFQATT, CDR2 SNEGSKA (reference sequence). The CDR3 is 13 amino acids. Here the CDR3 reads CSAHTANTGELFF.

The chain is built from TRBV20-1 and TRBJ1-5. CDR1 DFQATT and CDR2 SNEGSKA come from the germline V gene (reference sequence). This CDR3 is 15 amino acids long. The chain's CDR3 is CSARGAGLSNQPQHF.

The rearrangement joins TRBV7-9 to TRBJ1-4. The CDR3 length is 13 residues. CDR1 and CDR2 from the germline V gene are SEHNR and FQNEAQ (reference sequence). This CDR3 reads CAGSGGLDEKLFF. Drawing the rest from reference TRBV7-9 and TRBJ1-4, the complete variable domain is DTGVSQNPRHKITKRGQNVTFRCDPISEHNRLYWYRQTLGQGPEFLTYFQNEAQLEKSRLLSDRFSAERPKGSFSTLEIQRTEQGDSAMYLCAGSGGLDEKLFFGSGTQLSVL.